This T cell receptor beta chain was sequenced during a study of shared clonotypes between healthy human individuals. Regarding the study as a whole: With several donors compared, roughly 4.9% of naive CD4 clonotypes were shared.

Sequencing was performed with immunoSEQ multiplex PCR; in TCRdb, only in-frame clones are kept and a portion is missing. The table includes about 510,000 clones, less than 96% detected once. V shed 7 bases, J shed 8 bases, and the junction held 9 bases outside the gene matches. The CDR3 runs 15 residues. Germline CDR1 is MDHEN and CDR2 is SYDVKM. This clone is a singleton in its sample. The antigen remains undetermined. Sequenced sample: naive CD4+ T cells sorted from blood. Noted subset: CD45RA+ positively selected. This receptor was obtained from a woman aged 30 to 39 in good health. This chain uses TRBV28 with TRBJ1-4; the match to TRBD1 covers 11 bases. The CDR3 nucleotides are TGTGCCAGCAATATACCGGGACAGGGGGGCGAAAAACTGTTTTTT. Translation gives CASNIPGQGGEKLFF.